This T cell receptor beta chain derives from a study of blood T cell repertoires in COVID-19. As for the study in general: T cells, B-cell-depleted T cells, or PBMCs supplied cDNA or gDNA.

TCRdb's copy holds only in-frame clones and misses some; the assay was immunoSEQ multiplex PCR. The sample holds roughly 100,000 clones; about nine tenths are singletons and the top ten take more than 1.5%. The CDR3 loop spans 12 amino acids. Between the trimmed V and J ends, which lost 6 bases and 7 bases, there was a span of 12 bases. In Seattle, patients joined the study during active infection and were tracked longitudinally. The TCR was taken from a woman aged 45-59 years with COVID-19, enrolled during active disease. Sequencing was done on a sample of peripheral blood. V and J are TRBV12-3 or TRBV12-4 and TRBJ1-2, with D perhaps TRBD1 (6 bases). This CDR3 is CASSPGGPGYTF. The CDR3 DNA reads TGTGCCAGCAGCCCGGGGGGGCCTGGCTACACCTTC.